Each of the 13 T cell receptor beta chains below was sequenced from the same sample in a study of blood T cell repertoires in COVID-19. Profiling relied on immunoSEQ multiplex PCR, and the TCRdb table lists in-frame clones only, not all of them. The repertoire holds over 200,000 clones, with 87% as singletons. The sequencing input was peripheral blood. The origin of the receptors is a woman between 18 and 30 years old who had recovered from COVID-19.

The rearrangement links TRBV20-1 to TRBJ2-1; 10 bases agree with TRBD2. V shed 3 bases and J 0 bases; nucleotides not matched to a gene: 14. Germline lookup yields CDR1 DFQATT and CDR2 SNEGSKA (reference sequence). This CDR3 is 19 amino acids long. CDR3 coding DNA: TGCAGTGCTAGTACCGTGGCTAGCGGGAGCCCCAGCTCCTACAATGAGCAGTTCTTC. Amino acid sequence: CSASTVASGSPSSYNEQFF.

This clone was seen only once. The chain has TRBV19 and TRBJ2-3, with TRBD1 matching 8 bases. The V gene end was trimmed by 7 bases and the J gene end by 3 bases; junction bases not matched to a gene: 6. Germline CDR1 reads LNHDA; CDR2 reads SQIVND (reference sequence). There are 14 residues in the CDR3. The CDR3 protein is CASTTGGQTDTQYF. The DNA of the CDR3 is TGTGCCAGTACCACAGGGGGACAAACAGATACGCAGTATTTT.

This clone has only one observation. The V call is TRBV6-5, the J call TRBJ1-6, with D unresolved. V shed 0 bases and J shed 5 bases, with 8 bases lying between them. Looked up from germline, CDR1 is MNHEY and CDR2 is SVGAGI. This CDR3 contains 15 residues. The CDR3 is CASSYSSRNNSPLHF. For the CDR3, the DNA is TGTGCCAGCAGTTACTCGAGTAGAAATAATTCACCCCTCCACTTT.

The chain uses TRBV4-1 and TRBJ2-7; 10 nucleotides agree with TRBD2. Germline trimming cut 1 base from V and 2 bases from J; bases unmatched to any gene: 2. This CDR3 comprises 15 residues. Germline V gene sequence: CDR1 MGHRA, CDR2 YSYEKL. CDR3 loop: CASSQASGRAYEQYF. Here the CDR3 DNA reads TGCGCCAGCAGCCAAGCAAGCGGGAGGGCCTACGAGCAGTACTTC.

This clone has a single count. The chain combines TRBV30 with TRBJ2-7; 10 bases are a match to TRBD2. Germline V gene sequence: CDR1 GTSNPN, CDR2 SVGIG (reference sequence). CDR3 length equals 16 residues. V trimming: 2 bases; J trimming: 0 bases; junction bases outside the gene matches: 7. The CDR3 is CAWSQSSSGGSYEQYF. The CDR3 coding sequence is TGTGCCTGGAGTCAGAGTTCTAGCGGGGGCTCCTACGAGCAGTACTTC.

V and J are TRBV7-8 and TRBJ1-6, with 8 bases lining up with TRBD1. Trimming removed 1 base from V and 7 bases from J; junction bases left unmatched: 3. Germline V gives CDR1 SGHVS, CDR2 FQNEAQ. The CDR3 loop spans 15 amino acids. The CDR3 spells CASSLETGVNSPLHF. CDR3 DNA sequence: TGTGCCAGCAGCTTAGAGACAGGGGTGAATTCACCCCTCCACTTT.

CDR3 sequence: CASSRPAGHGYTF. CDR3 nucleotides: TGTGCCAGCAGCCGGCCCGCAGGGCATGGCTACACCTTC. The chain is built from TRBV12-3 or TRBV12-4 and TRBJ1-2, with D possibly TRBD1 on 5 matching bases. There are 13 residues in the CDR3. V was cut by 6 bases and J by 6 bases, with 14 bases left in between.

The CDR3 here is CASRSGNTEAFF. Here the CDR3 DNA reads TGTGCCAGCAGATCCGGGAACACTGAAGCTTTCTTT. The genes are TRBV7-9 and TRBJ1-1, with D uncertain. The ends were cut back, 6 bases at V and 1 base at J, with 6 bases in the middle. CDR1 SEHNR and CDR2 FQNEAQ come from the germline V gene (reference sequence). CDR3 size: 12 residues.

CDR3 residues: CATSRAGGTYEQYF. CDR3 bases: TGTGCCACCAGCAGAGCGGGAGGTACGTACGAGCAGTACTTC. The rearrangement joins TRBV15 to TRBJ2-7; 7 bases agree with TRBD2. Germline lookup yields CDR1 LNHNV and CDR2 YYDKDF (reference sequence). The V and J ends lost 1 base and 4 bases, in that order; junction bases with no gene match: 4. The CDR3 loop spans 14 amino acids.

The V call is TRBV29-1, the J call TRBJ1-2, with 7 nucleotides matching TRBD1. The CDR3 is 15 amino acids. Germline trimming cut 0 bases from V and 2 bases from J; bases unmatched to any gene: 6. Looked up from germline, CDR1 is SQVTM and CDR2 is ANQGSEA. As DNA, the CDR3 is TGCAGCGTTGAAGATAGCCAGGGGGTGAACTATGGCTACACCTTC. Its translation is CSVEDSQGVNYGYTF. Full variable domain (remainder filled in from reference TRBV29-1 and TRBJ1-2): SAVISQKPSRDICQRGTSLTIQCQVDSQVTMMFWYRQQPGQSLTLIATANQGSEATYESGFVIDKFPISRPNLTFSTLTVSNMSPEDSSIYLCSVEDSQGVNYGYTFGSGTRLTVV.

This sequence joins TRBV5-1 and TRBJ2-5; a possible D gene is TRBD1 (6 bases). The CDR3 totals 13 residues. The germline CDR1 and CDR2 sequences are SGHRS and YFSETQ. The V gene lost 4 bases and the J gene lost 3 bases, with 10 bases spanning the gap. DNA of the CDR3: TGCGCCAGCAGCCAAGACAGGAAAGAGACCCAGTACTTC. This encodes CASSQDRKETQYF.

The CDR3 DNA reads as TGTGCCAGCAGCGTAGAGGGAGGAGTGCACTATGGCTACACCTTC. Translated, it gives CASSVEGGVHYGYTF. The rearrangement joins TRBV9 to TRBJ1-2; the D is unclear. The CDR3 is 15 residues long. Germline CDR1 reads SGDLS; CDR2 reads YYNGEE. V dropped 0 bases and J dropped 3 bases, with 12 bases sitting between them.

The chain uses TRBV4-3 and TRBJ2-7; 8 nucleotides match TRBD2. The CDR3 length is 17 residues. The V gene end was trimmed by 1 base and the J gene end by 2 bases; junction bases not matched to a gene: 10. Germline values: CDR1 LGHNA, CDR2 YSLEER. DNA for the CDR3: TGCGCCAGCAGCCAAGTACCCAGCGGGAGTGGGGCCTACGAGCAGTACTTC. Translated, it gives CASSQVPSGSGAYEQYF.